Each of the 29 T cell receptor beta chains below was sequenced from the same sample in a study of T cells expressing NK-cell markers (dated by TCRdb to 2019 to 2021). Library preparation used 5' RACE. The sequencing machine was an Illumina HiSeq 2000. TCRdb reprocessed the reads, reporting each CDR3 protein sequence once and no DNA. This specimen's table enumerates under 500,000 distinct CDR3 sequences. The ten largest clones capture approximately 6.8% of the sample. The sequencing sample was made of blood T cells: a sorted CD56 or NKG2C T cell subset, CD4+ or CD8+ T cells, or bulk PBMC T cells (not recorded which). Receptor source: a woman aged 18-69 years in good health.

The V and J genes are TRBV20-1 and TRBJ2-1; the D call from TCRdb, TRBD2, cannot be confirmed without DNA. CDR1 and CDR2 from the germline V gene are DFQATT and SNEGSKA (reference sequence). The CDR3 spans 12 residues. The CDR3 sequence: CKTSGTGNEQFF.

The chain uses TRBV4-1 and TRBJ1-2. The V gene's germline CDR1 is MGHRA and CDR2 YSYEKL. The CDR3 is 15 amino acids. The CDR3 protein is CASSQGAITNYGYTF.

The chain recombines TRBV4-3 with TRBJ2-3; TCRdb gives TRBD1 as the D gene, but with no DNA this cannot be confirmed. CDR3 length: 17 amino acids. CDR1 is LGHNA, CDR2 YSLEER, per germline. The chain's CDR3 is CASSQEPGQGGPDTQYF.

The V call is TRBV10-3, the J call TRBJ2-5; TCRdb's assignment of TRBD1 cannot be checked, as there is no DNA. This CDR3 spans 15 amino acids. From germline, CDR1 is ENHRY and CDR2 SYGVKD. CDR3 sequence: CAISEGQGSGETQYF.

V usage is TRBV11-2 and J usage is TRBJ2-3. CDR1 and CDR2 from the germline V gene are SGHAT and FQNNGV. The CDR3 loop spans 14 amino acids. This chain's CDR3 is CASSHNSGTDTQYF.

This sequence joins TRBV4-3 and TRBJ1-1; TCRdb returns TRBD1, unconfirmable since there is no DNA. The CDR3 spans 13 residues. Looked up from germline, CDR1 is LGHNA and CDR2 is YSLEER. This CDR3 is CASSHPDSHGAFF.

The V gene is TRBV20-1, the J gene TRBJ1-5. CDR1 is DFQATT and CDR2 is SNEGSKA in the germline V gene (reference sequence). The CDR3 extends over 13 amino acids. This CDR3 is CSAWDQGNQPQHF.

J is TRBJ1-5 and V is TRBV6-1. The CDR3 loop spans 15 amino acids. The germline gives CDR1 MNHNS, CDR2 SASEGT. Here the CDR3 reads CASKSGVYSNQPQHF.

The chain combines TRBV4-3 with TRBJ2-3; TCRdb gives TRBD2 as the D gene, but with no DNA this cannot be confirmed. The CDR3 contains 16 residues. CDR1 and CDR2 (germline): LGHNA, YSLEER. The CDR3 here is CASSQGPAESTDTQYF.

This sequence joins TRBV9 and TRBJ2-1; TCRdb's D call, TRBD2, is unchecked because there is no DNA. The germline CDR1 and CDR2 sequences are SGDLS and YYNGEE. The CDR3 loop spans 15 amino acids. The CDR3 sequence is CASSVAGPRVSEQFF. Based on the CDR3 plus reference TRBV9 and TRBJ2-1, the full variable domain is DSGVTQTPKHLITATGQRVTLRCSPRSGDLSVYWYQQSLDQGLQFLIQYYNGEERAKGNILERFSAQQFPDLHSELNLSSLELGDSALYFCASSVAGPRVSEQFFGPGTRLTVL.

J is TRBJ2-3 and V is TRBV20-1. Germline CDR1 DFQATT, CDR2 SNEGSKA (reference sequence). This CDR3 spans 11 amino acids. CDR3 residues: CSAYQTDTQYF.

The chain carries TRBV6-5 and TRBJ2-1; checking the TCRdb D call of TRBD1 is not possible without DNA. The CDR3 is 15 residues long. Germline assignment: CDR1 MNHEY and CDR2 SVGAGI. CDR3 sequence reads: CASSYFRGPDNEQFF.

The rearrangement links TRBV18 to TRBJ2-2; TCRdb lists TRBD2, though no DNA is available to test this call. Germline CDR1 reads KGHSH; CDR2 reads LQKENI. CDR3 length: 17 residues. The CDR3 loop reads CASSSLAGGPNTGELFF.

The chain joins TRBV11-2 to TRBJ2-1; TCRdb designates TRBD1, a call that cannot be tested without DNA. The CDR3 runs 14 residues. CDR1 is SGHAT and CDR2 is FQNNGV in the germline V gene. The CDR3 is CASSSRQGRDEQFF.

This chain uses TRBV7-9 with TRBJ1-3. Germline CDR1 and CDR2: SEHNR and FQNEAQ (reference sequence). The CDR3 consists of 14 residues. CDR3 region: CASSLLVSGNTIYF.

The V gene is TRBV5-4, the J gene TRBJ2-1; TCRdb's D call, TRBD1, is unchecked because there is no DNA. This CDR3 has 16 amino acids. Germline assignment: CDR1 SGHNT and CDR2 YYREEE (reference sequence). CDR3 residues: CASSLRGTGVRNEQFF.

The gene calls are TRBV7-9 and TRBJ2-2; TCRdb's D gene call, TRBD1, goes unchecked for lack of DNA. The CDR3 is 13 amino acids. Germline loops: CDR1 SEHNR, CDR2 FQNEAQ (reference sequence). This chain's CDR3 is CASAVGGTGELFF.

This chain connects TRBV6-5 to TRBJ2-1. The germline V gene has CDR1 MNHEY and CDR2 SVGAGI. The CDR3 covers 14 residues. The CDR3 protein is CASSYSLGYNEQFF.

The chain has TRBV20-1 and TRBJ2-2. This CDR3 is built from 12 residues. Germline V gene sequence: CDR1 DFQATT, CDR2 SNEGSKA (reference sequence). CDR3 in amino acids: CSASTATGELFF.

The V and J genes are TRBV12-3 or TRBV12-4 and TRBJ2-1; absent DNA, TCRdb's TRBD1 call cannot be checked. CDR3 length equals 14 residues. The CDR3 sequence: CASTSLGQINEQFF.

The gene calls are TRBV28 and TRBJ1-1. The germline V gene encodes CDR1 MDHEN and CDR2 SYDVKM. The CDR3 totals 13 residues. CDR3: CASSLDGYTEAFF.

V gene TRBV4-1 combines with J gene TRBJ1-1; checking the TCRdb D call of TRBD1 is not possible without DNA. Germline V CDR1 and CDR2: MGHRA, YSYEKL. The CDR3 consists of 18 residues. The CDR3 sequence is CASSQAFAGTRRGTEAFF.

This chain links TRBV10-3 with TRBJ1-3; the D call of TRBD1 rests on TCRdb alone, since no DNA is present to check it. Germline CDR1 reads ENHRY; CDR2 reads SYGVKD. The CDR3 has 16 amino acids. This CDR3 is CAISDPGTVSGNTIYF.

The chain carries TRBV20-1 and TRBJ2-5; TCRdb reports TRBD2, a call that lacks DNA to check it against. The CDR3 consists of 16 residues. Germline CDR1 and CDR2: DFQATT and SNEGSKA (reference sequence). CDR3 amino acids: CSASPPWDGRGETQYF.

The V and J genes are TRBV12-3 or TRBV12-4 and TRBJ1-5. The CDR3 spans 16 residues. This CDR3 is CASSPNFPTGSQPQHF.

The chain combines TRBV20-1 with TRBJ2-1; lacking DNA, the TRBD1 call made by TCRdb goes unchecked. The CDR3 length is 14 residues. Germline V CDR1 and CDR2: DFQATT, SNEGSKA (reference sequence). The CDR3 reads CSASARDRGPIQFF.

This sequence joins TRBV19 and TRBJ2-1; TCRdb reports TRBD2, a call that lacks DNA to check it against. Germline values: CDR1 LNHDA, CDR2 SQIVND (reference sequence). This CDR3 spans 15 amino acids. CDR3 in amino acids: CASSMVGPPAGEQFF.

The gene calls are TRBV9 and TRBJ2-3; the D call of TRBD2 rests on TCRdb alone, since no DNA is present to check it. Germline CDR1 SGDLS, CDR2 YYNGEE. This CDR3 region has 17 residues. CDR3 in amino acids: CASSVQTSALLTDTQYF.

This sequence joins TRBV5-1 and TRBJ1-4. Per the germline V gene, CDR1 is SGHRS and CDR2 is YFSETQ. This CDR3 is built from 14 residues. CDR3 region: CASSPANPNEKLFF.